This T cell receptor (beta chain) was sequenced during a study of cytomegalovirus exposure and HLA in healthy donors. Across the whole study: Genotyping showed around 81% of hundreds of donors falling in the Caucasian-associated ancestry cluster. Study results and caveats: There were 160 or so TCR beta chains listed as cytomegalovirus-associated. A later analysis showed that HLA-associated TCR beta chains had undergone more clonal expansion than equally common others. It was only CMV serostatus that was available as immune exposure information.

This clone was seen a handful of times. Its target is unknown. Trimming shortened V by 7 bases and J by 4 bases, and 21 bases separated the two germline ends. The CDR3 has 15 amino acids. CDR1 SGHRS and CDR2 YFSETQ come from the germline V gene. PCR used 60 Vbeta primers and 13 Jbeta primers. Method: immunoSEQ multiplex PCR; TCRdb's copy keeps in-frame clones and lacks some. The sample includes fewer than 120,000 clones, roughly 80% of them seen just once. The gene calls are TRBV5-1 and TRBJ2-7; a possible D gene is TRBD2 (5 bases). The TCR originated in a man aged 25-45 years in good health and CMV-seropositive. Sample: PBMCs. The CDR3 spells CASQRSNSDTYEQYF. CDR3 DNA: TGCGCCAGCCAGCGCTCAAATAGCGACACTTACGAGCAGTACTTC.